Detailed here is one T cell receptor beta chain. The entry originates in a study of T cells in Graves' hyperthyroidism and ophthalmopathy. The CDR3 sequence is 17 residues long. V shed 0 bases and J shed 7 bases, with 16 bases lying between them. Germline CDR1 reads MGHRA; CDR2 reads YSYEKL. Researchers amplified the TCR beta CDR3 regions from RNA transcripts. The HTBI primer set was used in a first-round RT-PCR of the TCR CDR3. TCRdb re-called the multiplex PCR reads through MiXCR, storing one row per CDR3 protein. The sample has roughly 640,000 distinct CDR3 sequences, about a sixth seen once. This TCR was recovered from a woman in her 40s with Graves' ophthalmopathy. This sequence joins TRBV4-1 and TRBJ1-6; perhaps TRBD1 as D (6 bases). Source material: blood. Here the CDR3 DNA reads TGCGCCAGCAGCCAAGATCCTCACCAGGGGATCAATTCACCCCTCCACTTT. This gives the protein CASSQDPHQGINSPLHF.